The 9 T cell receptor beta chains in this list originate from one sample, sequenced in a study of regulatory T cells in long-lasting Graves disease. Assembly of TCR beta libraries relied on iRepertoire HTBI primers together with Arm-PCR of CDR3 regions. MiXCR, applied by TCRdb to the multiplex PCR reads, yields one record per CDR3 protein. The table includes 440,000 or so distinct CDR3 sequences, just under 15% detected once. Time point: newly diagnosed GD, antithyroid drugs for less than 3 months. Generation of the TCR library employed RNA extracted from PBMCs. These same data were also listed under a study on T cells in Graves' hyperthyroidism and ophthalmopathy.

The starting material was peripheral blood mononuclear cells (PBMCs), obtained at new diagnosis, from a patient treated with antithyroid drugs. All receptors come from a woman in her twenties or thirties with Graves disease.

This clonotype has more than one count but fewer than ten. This chain joins TRBV7-9 and TRBJ1-1; D not certain. This CDR3 has 13 amino acids. The V end lost 3 bases, the J end lost 1 base, and 6 bases lay between the germline ends. Per germline, CDR1 SEHNR and CDR2 FQNEAQ (reference sequence). The CDR3 is CASSFPSNTEAFF. In DNA form, the CDR3 reads TGTGCCAGCAGCTTTCCCTCGAACACTGAAGCTTTCTTT.

This clonotype was picked up many times. The J gene is TRBJ2-7, the V gene TRBV6-1, with D possibly TRBD2 on 5 matching bases. Germline CDR1 and CDR2: MNHNS and SASEGT. This CDR3 has 15 residues. The germline V and J ends were trimmed by 1 base and 3 bases, with 13 bases remaining between them. The CDR3 here is CASSEGPVRGYEQYF. CDR3 sequence (DNA): TGTGCCAGCAGTGAAGGGCCCGTACGGGGCTACGAGCAGTACTTC.

This clonotype came up many times. V gene TRBV5-6 combines with J gene TRBJ1-6; TRBD1 matches at 7 bases. The CDR3 sequence is 15 residues long. Germline V gene data show CDR1 as SGHDT and CDR2 as YYEEEE. The V and J ends lost 4 bases and 10 bases, in that order; junction bases with no gene match: 11. CDR3 nucleotides: TGTGCCAGCAGCATTCTTACCAGGGGGGCATCACCCCTCCACTTT. The encoded protein is CASSILTRGASPLHF. Looking up the rest from reference TRBV5-6 and TRBJ1-6 gives the full variable domain: DAGVTQSPTHLIKTRGQQVTLRCSPKSGHDTVSWYQQALGQGPQFIFQYYEEEERQRGNFPDRFSGHQFPNYSSELNVNALLLGDSALYLCASSILTRGASPLHFGNGTRLTVT.

In nucleotides, the CDR3 is TGTGCCAGCAGCCAAGATCCCAAAACAGGTGAAGCTTTCTTT. Its protein is CASSQDPKTGEAFF. The J gene is TRBJ1-1, the V gene TRBV4-2; D might be TRBD1 (5 bases). Trimming cost V 0 bases and J 7 bases, with 12 bases left between them. The CDR3 is 14 residues long. CDR1 and CDR2 (germline): LGHNA, YNFKEQ.

This clonotype was observed many times. V and J are TRBV5-1 and TRBJ2-7, with 7 bases matching TRBD1. Looked up from germline, CDR1 is SGHRS and CDR2 is YFSETQ. The CDR3 sequence is 15 residues long. After removal of 4 bases from V and 1 base from J, the junction contained 8 bases not matched to a gene. CDR3 DNA: TGCGCCAGCAGCACCACTCAGGGGGTATCCTACGAGCAGTACTTC. Its translation is CASSTTQGVSYEQYF.

This clonotype was found many times. J is TRBJ1-2 and V is TRBV24-1, with D perhaps matching TRBD1 (6 bases). The CDR3 loop spans 17 amino acids. V dropped 4 bases and J dropped 0 bases, with 17 bases sitting between them. Germline values: CDR1 KGHDR, CDR2 SFDVKD. For the CDR3, the DNA is TGTGCCACCAGTGACGGCCGACAGGCACCCCCTAACTATGGCTACACCTTC. This codes for CATSDGRQAPPNYGYTF.

This clonotype was observed many times. The rearrangement links TRBV5-6 to TRBJ2-3; the match to TRBD1 covers 7 bases. V shed 6 bases and J 3 bases; nucleotides not matched to a gene: 7. Per germline, CDR1 SGHDT and CDR2 YYEEEE. The CDR3 totals 14 residues. DNA of the CDR3: TGTGCCAGCACCAGTGGACAGGCTACAGATACGCAGTATTTT. Protein sequence: CASTSGQATDTQYF.

The table lists this clonotype with a few counts. The chain is built from TRBV10-3 and TRBJ1-1; 7 bases agree with TRBD1. Germline V gene lookup returns CDR1 ENHRY and CDR2 SYGVKD. This CDR3 region has 13 residues. Trimming removed 11 bases from V and 3 bases from J; junction bases left unmatched: 9. This CDR3 reads CASQGVWDTEAFF. The DNA of the CDR3 is TGTGCCTCCCAGGGGGTTTGGGACACTGAAGCTTTCTTT.

This clonotype was detected many times. The chain recombines TRBV12-3 or TRBV12-4 with TRBJ1-2, with TRBD1 as a possible D gene (6 bases). The CDR3 runs to 17 residues. Between the trimmed V and J ends, which lost 6 bases and 4 bases, there was a span of 24 bases. Written as DNA, the CDR3 is TGTGCCAGCAGCCGAAGCTTCGGGGGCGTGCATTCCTATGGCTACACCTTC. It is translated as CASSRSFGGVHSYGYTF.